This TCR beta chain originates from a study of OX40 agonist ivuxolimab in advanced cancers. Study summary: Clinicians treated patients with ivuxolimab, an agonistic anti-OX40 (CD134) antibody. Three patients responded partially, comprising one with hepatocellular carcinoma and two with cutaneous melanoma.

Germline CDR1 SGHNT, CDR2 YENEEA. The V gene end was trimmed by 0 bases and the J gene end by 6 bases; junction bases not matched to a gene: 10. This CDR3 region has 18 residues. Only in-frame clones appear in the TCRdb table, and some are missing; sequencing was by immunoSEQ multiplex PCR. The data hold some 75,000 clones, with over 75% observed a single time. The chain joins TRBV11-3 to TRBJ2-5, with 13 bases lining up with TRBD2. The receptor comes from an adult with an advanced solid tumor such as melanoma, head and neck, liver or kidney cancer. Material: CD4+ or CD8+ T cells sorted from blood, obtained in a trial of the OX40 agonist ivuxolimab. In DNA, the CDR3 is TGTGCCAGCAGCTTAGATAGGTTCGGGACTAGCGGGATAAAGACCCAGTACTTC. This encodes CASSLDRFGTSGIKTQYF.